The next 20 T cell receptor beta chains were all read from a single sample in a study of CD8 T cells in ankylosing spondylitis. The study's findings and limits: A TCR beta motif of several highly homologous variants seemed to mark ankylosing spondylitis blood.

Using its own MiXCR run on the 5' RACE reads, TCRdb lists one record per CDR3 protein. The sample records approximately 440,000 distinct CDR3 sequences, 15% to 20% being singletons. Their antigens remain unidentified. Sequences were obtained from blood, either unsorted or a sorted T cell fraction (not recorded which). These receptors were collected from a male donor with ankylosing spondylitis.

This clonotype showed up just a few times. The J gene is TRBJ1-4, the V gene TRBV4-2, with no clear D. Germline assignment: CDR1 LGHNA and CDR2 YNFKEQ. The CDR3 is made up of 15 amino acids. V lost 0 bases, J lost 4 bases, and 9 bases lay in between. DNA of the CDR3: TGTGCCAGCAGCCAAGACGGGAGGGTTAATGAAAAACTGTTTTTT. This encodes CASSQDGRVNEKLFF.

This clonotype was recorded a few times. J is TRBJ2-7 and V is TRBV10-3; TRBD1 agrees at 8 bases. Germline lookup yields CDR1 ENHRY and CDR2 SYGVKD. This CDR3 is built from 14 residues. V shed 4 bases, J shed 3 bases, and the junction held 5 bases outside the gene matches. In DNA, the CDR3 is TGTGCCATCAGTGGGGCAGGGGGCGGCTACGAGCAGTACTTC. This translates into CAISGAGGGYEQYF.

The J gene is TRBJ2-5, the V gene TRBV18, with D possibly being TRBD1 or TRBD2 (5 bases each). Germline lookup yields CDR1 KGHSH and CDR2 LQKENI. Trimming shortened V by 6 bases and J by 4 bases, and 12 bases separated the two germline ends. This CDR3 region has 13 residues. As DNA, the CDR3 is TGTGCCAGCTCGCCAGGGACGGCAGAGACCCAGTACTTC. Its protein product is CASSPGTAETQYF. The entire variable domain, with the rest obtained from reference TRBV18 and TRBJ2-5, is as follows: NAGVMQNPRHLVRRRGQEARLRCSPMKGHSHVYWYRQLPEEGLKFMVYLQKENIIDESGMPKERFSAEFPKEGPSILRIQQVVRGDSAAYFCASSPGTAETQYFGPGTRLLVL.

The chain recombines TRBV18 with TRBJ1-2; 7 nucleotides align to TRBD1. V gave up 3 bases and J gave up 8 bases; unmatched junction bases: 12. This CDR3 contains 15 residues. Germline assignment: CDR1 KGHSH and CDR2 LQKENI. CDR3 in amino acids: CASSPLQGEAKGYTF. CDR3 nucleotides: TGTGCCAGCTCACCCCTTCAGGGGGAAGCGAAAGGCTACACCTTC.

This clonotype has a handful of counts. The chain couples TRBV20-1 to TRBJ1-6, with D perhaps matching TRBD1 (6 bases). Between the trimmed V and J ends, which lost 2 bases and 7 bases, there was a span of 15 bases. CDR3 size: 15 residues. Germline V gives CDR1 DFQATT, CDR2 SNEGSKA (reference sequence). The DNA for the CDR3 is TGCAGTGCTAGACCTACAGGGTCGGGAAATTCACCCCTCCACTTT. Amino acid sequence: CSARPTGSGNSPLHF.

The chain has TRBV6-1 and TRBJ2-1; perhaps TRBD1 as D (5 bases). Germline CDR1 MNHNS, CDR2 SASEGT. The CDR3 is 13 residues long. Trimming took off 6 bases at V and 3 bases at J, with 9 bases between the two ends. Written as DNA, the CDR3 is TGTGCCAGCAGCCGGACATACTACAATGAGCAGTTCTTC. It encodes CASSRTYYNEQFF.

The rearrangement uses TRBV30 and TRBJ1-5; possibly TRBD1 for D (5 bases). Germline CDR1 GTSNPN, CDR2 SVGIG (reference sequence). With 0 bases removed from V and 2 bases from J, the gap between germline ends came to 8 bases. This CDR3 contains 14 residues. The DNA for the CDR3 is TGTGCCTGGAGTGTTAGGGGCGGCAATCAGCCCCAGCATTTT. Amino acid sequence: CAWSVRGGNQPQHF.

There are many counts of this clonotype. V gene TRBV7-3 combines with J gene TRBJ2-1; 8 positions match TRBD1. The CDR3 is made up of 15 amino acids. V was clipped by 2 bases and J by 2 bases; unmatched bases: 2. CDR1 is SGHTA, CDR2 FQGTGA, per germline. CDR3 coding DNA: TGTGCCAGCAGCTTACGGGGACAGGCCTACAATGAGCAGTTCTTC. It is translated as CASSLRGQAYNEQFF.

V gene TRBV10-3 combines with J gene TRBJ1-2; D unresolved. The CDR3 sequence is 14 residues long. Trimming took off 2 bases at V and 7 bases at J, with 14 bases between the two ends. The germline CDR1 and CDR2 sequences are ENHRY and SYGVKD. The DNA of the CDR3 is TGTGCCATCAGTGAGGTTCTAATGGAAAGTGGCTACACCTTC. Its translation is CAISEVLMESGYTF.

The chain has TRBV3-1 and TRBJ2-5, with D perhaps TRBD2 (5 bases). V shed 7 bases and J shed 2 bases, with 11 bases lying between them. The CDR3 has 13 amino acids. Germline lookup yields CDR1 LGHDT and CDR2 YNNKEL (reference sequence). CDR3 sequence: CASTHRGQETQYF. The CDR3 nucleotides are TGTGCCAGCACCCACCGGGGACAAGAGACCCAGTACTTC.

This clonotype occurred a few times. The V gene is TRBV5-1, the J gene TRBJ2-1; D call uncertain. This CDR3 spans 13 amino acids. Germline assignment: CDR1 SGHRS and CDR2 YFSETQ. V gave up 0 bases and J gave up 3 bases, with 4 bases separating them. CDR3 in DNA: TGCGCCAGCAGCTTGGACATCTACAATGAGCAGTTCTTC. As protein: CASSLDIYNEQFF.

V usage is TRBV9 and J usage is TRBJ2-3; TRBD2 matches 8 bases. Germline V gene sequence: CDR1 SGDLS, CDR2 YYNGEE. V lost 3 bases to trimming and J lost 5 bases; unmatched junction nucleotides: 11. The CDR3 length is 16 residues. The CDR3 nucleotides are TGTGCCAGCAGCGATCCGGGACTAGGGTTTCGAGATACGCAGTATTTT. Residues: CASSDPGLGFRDTQYF.

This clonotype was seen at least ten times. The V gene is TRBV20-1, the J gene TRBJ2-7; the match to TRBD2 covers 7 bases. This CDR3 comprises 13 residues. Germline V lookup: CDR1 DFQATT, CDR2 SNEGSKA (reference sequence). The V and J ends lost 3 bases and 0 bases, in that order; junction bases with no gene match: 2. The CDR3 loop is CSASGGSSYEQYF. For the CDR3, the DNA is TGCAGTGCTAGCGGCGGGAGCTCCTACGAGCAGTACTTC.

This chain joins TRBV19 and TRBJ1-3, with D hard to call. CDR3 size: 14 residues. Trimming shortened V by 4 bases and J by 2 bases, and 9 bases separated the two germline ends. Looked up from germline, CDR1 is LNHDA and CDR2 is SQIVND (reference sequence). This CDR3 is CASSTSGPGNTIYF. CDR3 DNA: TGTGCCAGTAGTACCTCCGGGCCTGGAAACACCATATATTTT.

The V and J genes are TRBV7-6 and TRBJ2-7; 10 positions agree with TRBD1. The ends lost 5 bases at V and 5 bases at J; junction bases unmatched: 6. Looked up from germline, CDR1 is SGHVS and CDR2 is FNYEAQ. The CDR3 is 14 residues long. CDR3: CASSAGTGDHEQYF. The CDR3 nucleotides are TGTGCCAGCAGCGCCGGGACAGGGGACCACGAGCAGTACTTC.

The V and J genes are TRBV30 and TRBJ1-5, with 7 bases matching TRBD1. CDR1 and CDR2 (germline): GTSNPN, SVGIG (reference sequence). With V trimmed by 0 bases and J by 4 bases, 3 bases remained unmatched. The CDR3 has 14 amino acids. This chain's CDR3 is CAWSVGRGNQPQHF. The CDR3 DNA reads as TGTGCCTGGAGTGTAGGCAGGGGGAATCAGCCCCAGCATTTT.

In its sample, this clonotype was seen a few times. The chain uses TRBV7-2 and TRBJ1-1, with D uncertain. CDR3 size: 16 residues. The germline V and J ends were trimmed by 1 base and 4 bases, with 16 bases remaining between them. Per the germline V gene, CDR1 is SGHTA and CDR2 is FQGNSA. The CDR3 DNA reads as TGTGCCAGCAGCTTAGAGTCAGCAAAAAGGTTCACTGAAGCTTTCTTT. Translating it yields CASSLESAKRFTEAFF.

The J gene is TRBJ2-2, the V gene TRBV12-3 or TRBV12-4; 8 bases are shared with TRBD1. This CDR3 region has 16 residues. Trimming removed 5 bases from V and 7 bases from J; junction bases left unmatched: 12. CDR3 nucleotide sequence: TGTGCCAGCAGTCCGGACAGGGTAAAGGGGGGCGGGGAGCTGTTTTTT. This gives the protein CASSPDRVKGGGELFF.

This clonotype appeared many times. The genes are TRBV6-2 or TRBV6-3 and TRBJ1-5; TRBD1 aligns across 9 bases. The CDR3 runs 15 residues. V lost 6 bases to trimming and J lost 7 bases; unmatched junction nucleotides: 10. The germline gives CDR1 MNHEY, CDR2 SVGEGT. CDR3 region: CASSPPGQGWQPQHF. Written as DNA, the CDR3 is TGTGCCAGCAGCCCCCCGGGACAGGGATGGCAGCCCCAGCATTTT.

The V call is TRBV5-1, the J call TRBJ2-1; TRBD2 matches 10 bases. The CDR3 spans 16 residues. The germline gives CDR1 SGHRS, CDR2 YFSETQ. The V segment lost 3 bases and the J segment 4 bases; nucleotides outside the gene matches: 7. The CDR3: CASSSETSGPYNEQFF. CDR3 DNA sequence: TGCGCCAGCAGCTCGGAGACTAGCGGGCCGTACAATGAGCAGTTCTTC.